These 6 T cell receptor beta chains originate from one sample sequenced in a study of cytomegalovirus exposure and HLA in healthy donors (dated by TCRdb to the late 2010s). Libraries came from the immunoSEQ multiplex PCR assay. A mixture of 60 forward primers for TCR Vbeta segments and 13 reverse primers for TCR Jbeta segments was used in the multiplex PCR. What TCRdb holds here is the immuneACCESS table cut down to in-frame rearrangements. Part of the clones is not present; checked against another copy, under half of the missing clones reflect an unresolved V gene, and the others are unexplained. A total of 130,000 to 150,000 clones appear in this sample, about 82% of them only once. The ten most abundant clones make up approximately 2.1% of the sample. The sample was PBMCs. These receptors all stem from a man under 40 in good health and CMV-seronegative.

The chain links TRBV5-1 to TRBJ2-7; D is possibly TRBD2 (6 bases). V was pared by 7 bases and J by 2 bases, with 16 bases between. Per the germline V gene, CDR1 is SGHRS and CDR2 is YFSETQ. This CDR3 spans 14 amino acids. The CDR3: CASAARGSTYEQYF. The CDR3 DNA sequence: TGCGCCAGCGCCGCCCGGGGGAGTACCTACGAGCAGTACTTC.

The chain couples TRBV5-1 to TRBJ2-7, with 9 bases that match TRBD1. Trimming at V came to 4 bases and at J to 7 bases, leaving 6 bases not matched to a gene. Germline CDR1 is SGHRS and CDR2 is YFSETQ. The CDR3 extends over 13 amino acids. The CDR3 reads CASSRDRVVEQYF. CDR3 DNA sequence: TGCGCCAGCAGCCGGGACAGGGTCGTGGAGCAGTACTTC. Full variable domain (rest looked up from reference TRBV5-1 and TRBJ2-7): KAGVTQTPRYLIKTRGQQVTLSCSPISGHRSVSWYQQTPGQGLQFLFEYFSETQRNKGNFPGRFSGRQFSNSRSEMNVSTLELGDSALYLCASSRDRVVEQYFGPGTRLTVT.

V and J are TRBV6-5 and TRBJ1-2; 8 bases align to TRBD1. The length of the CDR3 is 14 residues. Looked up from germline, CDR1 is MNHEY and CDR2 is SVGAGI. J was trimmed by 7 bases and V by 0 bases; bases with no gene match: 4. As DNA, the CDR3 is TGTGCCAGCAGTTACTCCCCAGGGGGCTTTGGCTACACCTTC. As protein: CASSYSPGGFGYTF.

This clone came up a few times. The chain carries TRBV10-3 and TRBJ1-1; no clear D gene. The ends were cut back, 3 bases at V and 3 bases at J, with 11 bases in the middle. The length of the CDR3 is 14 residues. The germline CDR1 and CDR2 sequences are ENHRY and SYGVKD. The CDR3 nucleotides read TGTGCCATCAGTGAAAGAAAAGCGGACACTGAAGCTTTCTTT. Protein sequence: CAISERKADTEAFF.

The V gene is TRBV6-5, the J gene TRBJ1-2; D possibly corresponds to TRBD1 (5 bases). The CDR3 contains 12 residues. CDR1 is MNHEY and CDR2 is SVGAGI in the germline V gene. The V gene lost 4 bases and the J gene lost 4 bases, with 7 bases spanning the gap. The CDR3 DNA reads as TGTGCCAGCAGTTCGACAGCCTATGGCTACACCTTC. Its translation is CASSSTAYGYTF.

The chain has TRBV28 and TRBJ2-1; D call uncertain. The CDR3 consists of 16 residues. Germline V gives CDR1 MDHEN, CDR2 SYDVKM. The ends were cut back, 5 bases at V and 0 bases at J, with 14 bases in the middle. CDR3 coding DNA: TGTGCCAGCAGTATTAACTACTTTAGCTCCTACAATGAGCAGTTCTTC. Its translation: CASSINYFSSYNEQFF.